This T cell receptor (beta chain) was sequenced during a study of vaccination and CD4 T cells after COVID-19 (dated 2022 in TCRdb). Concerning the study at large: SARS-CoV-2 positivity had been established in the convalescent patients by nasal swab PCR, and mild disease was recorded in several of these patients and severe disease in one. Six males and four females were included in the convalescent cohort, with two Hispanic individuals, seven Caucasians, two Asians and one multiracial person represented. Each participant got two doses of either the Pfizer-BioNTech BNT162b2 vaccine (n=8) or the Moderna mRNA-1273 vaccine (n=2). Post-COVID blood samples from convalescent patients were collected a median of around 100 days after diagnosis, with a range of about 30 to 170 days. Post-vaccine blood samples were obtained a median of around 67 days after the second vaccine dose, with a range of about 12 to 241 days. Overlapping spike peptide pools from SARS-CoV-2 and from the common cold coronaviruses HCoV-NL63, HCoV-OC43 and HCoV-229E were used as culture stimuli. Control cultures received a CEFX viral epitope pool as the positive control, an HIV-1 Nef peptide pool as the negative control, or no peptide. In ten to eleven COVID-19 convalescent patients and a handful of infection-naive healthy vaccine recipients, the spike-specific CD4+ TCR repertoire before mRNA vaccination was compared with the repertoire after mRNA vaccination. Paper-wide results and their limitations: Although the median number of SARS-CoV-2-reactive clonotypes went up from approximately 20 after infection to 35 to 40 after vaccination, the increase was not significant. Among the post-vaccine SARS-CoV-2-reactive clones in convalescent patients, a median 86.3% showed up only after vaccination, which suggests vaccine-specific priming. Only a relatively small number of convalescent patients were included in the study, and early timepoints following natural infection were not analyzed. Nearly all vaccine-specific clones in convalescent patients (304 of 307) were mono-reactive for SARS-CoV-2 spike rather than cross-reactive with common cold coronaviruses.

About this clonotype: What antigen it recognizes has not been identified. Compared with germline, one end of the junction differs, possibly owing to a read error.

The treatment or condition label, read with the paper, signifies: roughly 11-day PBMC culture with coronavirus spike peptide pools or control peptides (ViraFEST assay). The ViraFEST assay was used in the study, in which antigen-specific T cells were expanded with peptide pools and expanded clonotypes were subsequently identified by TCR sequencing. The positive SARS-CoV-2 PCR tests of the convalescent patients were dated from March to December 2020, before the Alpha, Beta and Delta variants emerged in the United States. Each well held two million PBMCs cultured with roughly 10 ug/ml peptide pools in IMDM containing around 4.5% human AB serum and around 9 IU/ml IL-2. On days 3 and 7, half of the culture medium was replaced with fresh IL-2-containing medium. After 10 to 11 days of culture, CD4+ T cells were isolated by negative selection with the EasySep CD4+ T cell isolation kit. Ficoll-Paque Plus gradient centrifugation was used to isolate PBMCs from whole blood, and the isolated PBMCs were then either used fresh or cryopreserved at -140C. In general, triplicate wells were set up for every culture condition.

The cysteine opens and the phenylalanine closes a CDR3 of 15 amino acids. This entry keeps only the CDR3 DNA: 45 bases, framed from base 1. The germline V gene provides CDR1 SQVTM and CDR2 ANQGSEA. The library was built by means of PCR. At the Johns Hopkins FTIC core, DNA from the cultured CD4+ T cells underwent TCR sequencing with the Oncomine TCR Beta short-read assay. The QIAamp micro DNA kit was used to extract genomic DNA from the cultured CD4+ T cells. Oncomine TCR Beta libraries from cultured CD4+ T cells were pooled using unique dual indexes and sequenced on an Illumina iSeq 100. Under the source paper's analysis protocol: Non-productive sequences were removed, and CDR3s that did not start with C, did not end with F or W, or were shorter than 7 amino acids were discarded. Antigen-specific clonotypes were identified with the MANAFEST web application by comparing peptide-stimulated wells with reference and other culture wells. For a clone to be called positive, the clone needed an FDR below 0.05, an odds ratio above 5, and a productive frequency above 0.1% in at least two of three replicate wells. Clonotypes that were significantly expanded in both SARS-CoV-2 spike wells and at least one common cold coronavirus spike condition were defined as cross-reactive. Similarity between CDR3 sequences was evaluated in R version 3.6.1 using Levenshtein distances (stringdist) and unrooted phylogenetic trees (ape). The public sequencing data were trimmed at Q25 with fastp and processed into clonotypes with MiXCR by TCRdb, which kept only in-frame beta chains. Each entry merges the rows of one CDR3 protein and shows their most common DNA and genes. The V and J calls were not made by the authors but by TCRdb's processing. The sample records 14,000 to 15,000 distinct CDR3 sequences, 40% to 50% of which are singletons. Roughly 8.1% of the sample rests with the top ten.

Sequencing was done on a sample of CD4+ T cells from blood, cultured in vitro. This chain joins TRBV29-1 to TRBJ1-2, and TRBD1 aligns with 9 junction nucleotides. The TCR comes from a human donor who had recovered from COVID-19. This receptor carries the CDR3 CSVEDLGTGNYGYIF. At the DNA level, the sequence is TGCAGCGTTGAAGATCTGGGGACAGGGAACTATGGCTACATCTTC.